This TCR beta chain comes out of a study of T cells after yellow fever vaccination. Study-level results: Abundant contaminating clonotypes from the bulk population could appear in FACS-sorted repertoires. Faster peaking, at day 5 versus 15, marked a secondary response that was weaker. Booster sampling recovered most clones from primary vaccination (around 96% CD4, 88% CD8).

It was through 5'RACE template switching that TCR cDNA was made, with a universal primer site and UMIs added. TCRdb re-called the 5' RACE reads with MiXCR, one entry per CDR3 protein. This table has 310,000 or so distinct CDR3 sequences, 3.6% appearing once. The CDR3 loop spans 15 amino acids. Germline lookup yields CDR1 SGHRS and CDR2 YFSETQ. Trimming cost V 3 bases and J 2 bases, with 12 bases left between them. Of note for this clonotype: The antigen is not known.

Here the sequenced sample was PBMCs, taken on the day of the yellow fever booster vaccination. The chain uses TRBV5-1 and TRBJ1-3, with D perhaps matching TRBD1 (6 bases). This clonotype originated in a man aged 18 to 29 who received the YFV17D yellow fever vaccine. The CDR3, as DNA: TGCGCCAGCAGCTCGACAGGAGCAACTGGAAACACCATATATTTT. It codes for CASSSTGATGNTIYF.